This T cell receptor (beta chain) was profiled in a study of a mutant IDH1 vaccine in newly diagnosed glioma. The overall study: Treated patients had a mean age of roughly 39 years and a roughly 60% male, around 38% female split. Earlier care involved radiotherapy, temozolomide, or both, and the majority received both.

A few counts support this clone. The target antigen is unknown. As for time point: week 11, during vaccination. A 20-mer mutant IDH1 peptide at 300 ug was injected subcutaneously with topical imiquimod. The donor cohort comprised cases of new WHO grade 3 or 4 IDH1-mutant, ATRX-lost astrocytoma. Libraries were prepared by immunoSEQ multiplex PCR; TCRdb keeps only in-frame clonotypes and omits some of them. The sample shows 100,000 to 150,000 clones, just under 80% of them seen only once. The sample was PBMCs, taken from a glioma patient whose treatment included an IDH1 peptide vaccine. The TCR originated in a man in his forties with glioma.

The CDR3 region is CASKIKGAGEQYF. CDR3 nucleotides: TGTGCCAGCAAAATAAAGGGGGCCGGGGAGCAGTACTTC. This rearrangement joins TRBV6-5 to TRBJ2-7, with 7 bases that match TRBD1. CDR3 length: 13 residues. Germline-derived CDR1 and CDR2 are MNHEY and SVGAGI. V shed 7 bases and J 7 bases; nucleotides not matched to a gene: 10.